This T cell receptor (beta chain) came from a study of blood T cell repertoires in COVID-19. Study details: Some COVID-19 samples were acute and others convalescent; all came from the United States, Italy and Spain. T cells, B-cell-depleted T cells, or PBMCs supplied cDNA or gDNA.

The CDR3 has 16 amino acids. Germline loops: CDR1 SGHTS, CDR2 YDEGEE. After removal of 4 bases from V and 2 bases from J, the junction contained 10 bases not matched to a gene. Study members were between roughly 18 and 90 years old and lived in some 22 US regions. In the original processing: From reference gene primer amplification, estimates of nucleated cell counts were derived. Here immunoSEQ multiplex PCR was the method, and the copy in TCRdb shows in-frame clones only, minus some. The V and J calls and clone size are taken from that table; D and trimming were inferred from the DNA. The top ten hold 10% of the sample, which has hundreds of thousands of clones, approximately 87% seen once.

Sequencing used PBMCs or T cells enriched from blood (not recorded which). J is TRBJ2-3 and V is TRBV5-8, with 7 positions matching TRBD2. This sequence was found in a woman aged 50 to 60 who had recovered from COVID-19. The CDR3 protein is CASSQRKAGLTDTQYF. CDR3 bases: TGTGCCAGCAGCCAACGCAAAGCGGGGCTCACAGATACGCAGTATTTT.